The TCR beta chain under discussion was sequenced for a study of T cells after yellow fever vaccination. General study points: Post-booster repertoires again held most primary-vaccination clones (roughly 96% CD4, around 90% CD8). The CD4 compartment and the CD8 compartment contained a small share of clonotypes in common. Researchers report a weaker secondary response that nonetheless peaked faster, day 5 versus 15.

They built TCR cDNA with 5'RACE template switching, a step that put in a universal primer site and UMIs. TCRdb reanalysed the 5' RACE reads using MiXCR and keeps one entry per CDR3 protein. The sample has some 260,000 distinct CDR3 sequences, around 4.9% seen once. V shed 0 bases and J shed 6 bases, with 12 bases lying between them. This CDR3 has 15 residues. Germline CDR1 is MNHEY and CDR2 is SVGAGI. On this clonotype: The antigen remains undetermined.

This receptor was taken from a man aged 18 to 30 who received the YFV17D yellow fever vaccine. The sequenced sample was CD4+ T cells sorted from PBMCs, obtained on the day of the yellow fever booster vaccination. The chain has TRBV6-5 and TRBJ2-1, with TRBD2 as a possible D gene (5 bases). As DNA, the CDR3 is TGTGCCAGCAGTTACTCGTATGACTACCGCAATGAGCAGTTCTTC. Translation: CASSYSYDYRNEQFF.